This entry lists 15 T cell receptor beta chains sequenced from one sample in a study of blood T cell repertoires in COVID-19. Profiling relied on immunoSEQ multiplex PCR, and the TCRdb table lists in-frame clones only, not all of them. This table holds 95,000 to 100,000 clones, 85% found once. The material sequenced was peripheral blood. All receptors derive from a woman in her seventies with active or convalescent COVID-19.

The chain joins TRBV11-3 to TRBJ2-5; unclear D gene. V was cut by 1 base and J by 1 base, with 16 bases left in between. CDR3 length: 17 amino acids. Germline lookup yields CDR1 SGHNT and CDR2 YENEEA. The DNA of the CDR3 is TGTGCCAGCAGCTTAGGTCTATTTGGTCCCCTCCAAGAGACCCAGTACTTC. Its translation: CASSLGLFGPLQETQYF.

The chain combines TRBV27 with TRBJ1-4, with a possible D match to TRBD1 (5 bases). V lost 5 bases, J lost 8 bases, and 15 bases lay in between. The germline V gene has CDR1 MNHEY and CDR2 SMNVEV (reference sequence). The CDR3 covers 14 residues. CDR3 nucleotides: TGTGCCAGCAGTCGATTGGGGGGAAGCGAAAAACTGTTTTTT. It is translated as CASSRLGGSEKLFF.

The rearrangement joins TRBV20-1 to TRBJ1-1; possible D gene TRBD1, 5 bases. Germline loops: CDR1 DFQATT, CDR2 SNEGSKA (reference sequence). This CDR3 region has 10 residues. Trimming removed 4 bases from V and 7 bases from J, with 7 bases in between. The CDR3 nucleotides are TGCAGTGCTACAGGGAATGAAGCTTTCTTT. Translation: CSATGNEAFF.

This chain connects TRBV5-4 to TRBJ1-1; D remains unclear. Germline assignment: CDR1 SGHNT and CDR2 YYREEE (reference sequence). With 4 bases removed from V and 1 base from J, the gap between germline ends came to 5 bases. CDR3 length: 12 residues. DNA for the CDR3: TGTGCCAGCAGCACAAAGAACACTGAAGCTTTCTTT. Translation gives CASSTKNTEAFF.

The chain joins TRBV2 to TRBJ1-6; D is perhaps TRBD1 (6 bases). From germline, CDR1 is SNHLY and CDR2 FYNNEI. The germline V and J ends were trimmed by 2 bases and 8 bases, with 13 bases remaining between them. This CDR3 region has 15 residues. The CDR3 region is CASSEFRGGDSPLHF. The DNA for the CDR3 is TGTGCCAGCAGTGAATTCCGCGGGGGCGATTCACCCCTCCACTTT.

The chain couples TRBV9 to TRBJ2-1, with 12 bases matching TRBD2. Germline assignment: CDR1 SGDLS and CDR2 YYNGEE. The junction had 3 bases not matched to a gene; V was cut back by 3 bases and J by 8 bases. CDR3 length: 14 amino acids. CDR3 bases: TGTGCCAGCAGCGAAGGACTAGCGGGATATGAGCAGTTCTTC. Encoded protein: CASSEGLAGYEQFF.

The gene calls are TRBV4-2 and TRBJ2-1, with TRBD2 matching over 13 bases. Germline V gene lookup returns CDR1 LGHNA and CDR2 YNFKEQ. V dropped 4 bases and J dropped 9; count of bases not matched to a gene: 6. This CDR3 comprises 15 residues. CDR3 DNA sequence: TGTGCCAGCAGCCGAACTAGCGGGGGGGCGATTGAGCAGTTCTTC. Amino acid sequence: CASSRTSGGAIEQFF.

This chain uses TRBV27 with TRBJ2-2; 9 nucleotides agree with TRBD1. The CDR3 has 14 residues. CDR1 is MNHEY and CDR2 is SMNVEV in the germline V gene (reference sequence). Trimming at V came to 5 bases and at J to 7 bases, leaving 5 bases not matched to a gene. CDR3 sequence: CASSLDRGDGELFF. CDR3 DNA sequence: TGTGCCAGCAGTCTCGACAGGGGGGACGGGGAGCTGTTTTTT.

CDR3 DNA: TGTGCCAGCAGCCCTACGGGAACTGGAAACACCATATATTTT. This codes for CASSPTGTGNTIYF. V usage is TRBV5-6 and J usage is TRBJ1-3; D is uncertain. The CDR3 has 14 amino acids. Trimming removed 4 bases at V and 2 bases at J, with 10 bases between. The germline CDR1 and CDR2 sequences are SGHDT and YYEEEE.

This chain connects TRBV7-2 to TRBJ1-1, with D possibly matching TRBD1 (5 bases). This CDR3 contains 14 residues. V was pared by 5 bases and J by 5 bases, with 15 bases between. CDR1 is SGHTA, CDR2 FQGNSA, per germline. CDR3 region: CASSPGRGRTEAFF. The CDR3 DNA reads as TGTGCCAGCAGCCCAGGGAGGGGCAGAACTGAAGCTTTCTTT. Using reference TRBV7-2 and TRBJ1-1 for the parts outside the CDR3, the full variable domain is GAGVSQSPSNKVTEKGKDVELRCDPISGHTALYWYRQSLGQGLEFLIYFQGNSAPDKSGLPSDRFSAERTGGSVSTLTIQRTQQEDSAVYLCASSPGRGRTEAFFGQGTRLTVV.

This sequence joins TRBV6-1 and TRBJ1-6; weak D call: TRBD1 (6 bases). Germline V lookup: CDR1 MNHNS, CDR2 SASEGT. Trimming took off 6 bases at V and 4 bases at J, with 10 bases between the two ends. This CDR3 is 14 amino acids long. CDR3 region: CASRRQEYNSPLHF. For the CDR3, the DNA is TGTGCCAGCAGGAGACAGGAATATAATTCACCCCTCCACTTT.

This sequence joins TRBV7-2 and TRBJ1-5; D may be TRBD1 (5 bases). V gave up 1 base and J gave up 11 bases, with 24 bases separating them. Germline V gene sequence: CDR1 SGHTA, CDR2 FQGNSA. The CDR3 extends over 17 amino acids. CDR3 in amino acids: CASSLVGGGTASGSQHF. As DNA, the CDR3 is TGTGCCAGCAGCTTAGTCGGGGGAGGGACTGCCTCGGGGTCCCAGCATTTT.

The chain combines TRBV9 with TRBJ1-2, with 9 nucleotides matching TRBD1. The CDR3 runs 14 residues. Trimming at V came to 3 bases and at J to 6 bases, leaving 6 bases not matched to a gene. The germline CDR1 and CDR2 sequences are SGDLS and YYNGEE. The CDR3 loop is CASSAWDRDHGYTF. In nucleotides, the CDR3 is TGTGCCAGCAGCGCATGGGACAGGGACCATGGCTACACCTTC.

The gene calls are TRBV24-1 and TRBJ2-1, with 9 positions matching TRBD2. This CDR3 contains 16 residues. V lost 5 bases and J lost 5; bases outside the gene matches: 9. In germline, CDR1 is KGHDR, CDR2 SFDVKD. CDR3 bases: TGTGCCACCAGTGGACCTCTAGCGGGGAGGGACAATGAGCAGTTCTTC. It yields the protein CATSGPLAGRDNEQFF.

A few counts support this clone. Written as DNA, the CDR3 is TGTGCCAGCAGCTTGGACAGAGCTAACTATGGCTACACCTTC. Residues: CASSLDRANYGYTF. The rearrangement joins TRBV5-5 to TRBJ1-2; D ambiguous. Trimming took 0 bases from V and 0 from J, leaving 6 bases between them. Germline-derived CDR1 and CDR2 are SGHKS and YYEKEE (reference sequence). This CDR3 has 14 residues.